Below, one T cell receptor (beta chain) is given with its context. The antigen is unknown. This CDR3 spans 15 amino acids. Per the germline V gene, CDR1 is SGDLS and CDR2 is YYNGEE. V dropped 3 bases and J dropped 2 bases, with 12 bases sitting between them. The data derive from a study of a mutant IDH1 vaccine in newly diagnosed glioma. Study as a whole: Eight vaccinations went to patients in weeks 1, 3, 5, 7, 11, 15, 19, 23. Of the patients given treatment, approximately 62% were male and 37.5% were female, and a mean age of approximately 37 years was recorded. Radiotherapy alone preceded vaccination by 4-6 weeks; alternatively, vaccination started with temozolomide cycles.

The repertoire was sequenced with immunoSEQ multiplex PCR; TCRdb's copy has only in-frame clones and lacks some. This repertoire shows roughly 52,000 clones, over 70% found once; its top ten account for 6.2%. Regarding time point: week 23, last vaccination. It was 300 ug of mutant IDH1 20-mer peptide that made up each vaccine dose, given with topical imiquimod. Each tumor in the donors was a new WHO grade 3 or 4 astrocytoma, IDH1-mutant and ATRX-lost. J is TRBJ1-3 and V is TRBV9, with D hard to call. The specimen was PBMCs, collected from a glioma patient whose treatment included an IDH1 peptide vaccine. The TCR originated in a man in his forties or fifties with glioma. The CDR3 loop is CASSAPSRTGNTIYF. As DNA, the CDR3 is TGTGCCAGCAGCGCGCCGTCGCGGACTGGAAACACCATATATTTT.